The 15 T cell receptor beta chains given below trace back to one sample, sequenced in a study of blood T cell repertoires in COVID-19. Only in-frame clones appear in the TCRdb table, and some are missing; sequencing was by immunoSEQ multiplex PCR. The sample lists about 210,000 clones, roughly 86% occurring once. Sequencing was done on a sample of PBMCs or T cells enriched from blood (not recorded which). These receptors all come from a man in his late teens or twenties with acute COVID-19.

CDR3 sequence (DNA): TGTGCCAGCAGCTTAGACGGACAGAGCTCCTACAATGAGCAGTTCTTC. As protein: CASSLDGQSSYNEQFF. The V call is TRBV11-3, the J call TRBJ2-1, with TRBD1 as a possible D gene (6 bases). CDR1 is SGHNT, CDR2 YENEEA, per germline. With 0 bases removed from V and 0 bases from J, the gap between germline ends came to 9 bases. The length of the CDR3 is 16 residues. Complete variable domain (other parts from reference TRBV11-3 and TRBJ2-1): EAGVVQSPRYKIIEKKQPVAFWCNPISGHNTLYWYLQNLGQGPELLIRYENEEAVDDSQLPKDRFSAERLKGVDSTLKIQPAELGDSAVYLCASSLDGQSSYNEQFFGPGTRLTVL.

The chain couples TRBV4-1 to TRBJ2-5; the D is unclear. CDR3 length equals 16 residues. CDR1 MGHRA and CDR2 YSYEKL come from the germline V gene. The V end was cut by 1 base, the J end by 5 bases, with 17 bases between. The CDR3 region has the DNA TGCGCCAGCAGCCAAGTGATGGGTGTGGAGTGGGAGACCCAGTACTTC. Amino acid sequence: CASSQVMGVEWETQYF.

This clone has only one observation. The chain uses TRBV28 and TRBJ2-7; TRBD2 matches 8 bases. This CDR3 has 13 amino acids. Unmatched junction bases numbered 3, after V lost 5 bases and J lost 3 bases. Germline lookup yields CDR1 MDHEN and CDR2 SYDVKM. CDR3 amino acids: CASSPGGLYEQYF. In DNA, the CDR3 is TGTGCCAGCAGTCCGGGAGGGCTCTACGAGCAGTACTTC.

V and J are TRBV7-2 and TRBJ2-3, with D perhaps TRBD2 (6 bases). From germline, CDR1 is SGHTA and CDR2 FQGNSA. Trimming removed 4 bases from V and 4 bases from J, with 9 bases in between. The CDR3 runs to 13 residues. DNA of the CDR3: TGTGCCAGCAGCTCGCGACTAGCAGATACGCAGTATTTT. The encoded protein is CASSSRLADTQYF. Using reference TRBV7-2 and TRBJ2-3 for the parts outside the CDR3, the full variable domain is GAGVSQSPSNKVTEKGKDVELRCDPISGHTALYWYRQSLGQGLEFLIYFQGNSAPDKSGLPSDRFSAERTGGSVSTLTIQRTQQEDSAVYLCASSSRLADTQYFGPGTRLTVL.

The chain employs TRBV19 and TRBJ2-1; 12 bases align to TRBD2. CDR1 LNHDA and CDR2 SQIVND come from the germline V gene (reference sequence). With 1 base clipped from V and 12 bases from J, the junction kept 1 base outside the gene matches. There are 13 residues in the CDR3. CDR3 protein: CASSIATSGGQFF. The DNA for the CDR3 is TGTGCCAGTAGTATAGCGACTAGCGGGGGGCAGTTCTTC. The entire variable domain, with the rest obtained from reference TRBV19 and TRBJ2-1, is as follows: DGGITQSPKYLFRKEGQNVTLSCEQNLNHDAMYWYRQDPGQGLRLIYYSQIVNDFQKGDIAEGYSVSREKKESFPLTVTSAQKNPTAFYLCASSIATSGGQFFGPGTRLTVL.

This clone has just one count. This chain uses TRBV7-3 with TRBJ2-3, with unresolved D. Germline CDR1 SGHTA, CDR2 FQGTGA. The CDR3 is 17 residues long. V was shortened by 0 bases and J by 2 bases, with 15 bases between the two germline ends. CDR3 DNA sequence: TGTGCCAGCAGCTTAACCCCCTCTTACGGTGTCACAGATACGCAGTATTTT. It codes for CASSLTPSYGVTDTQYF.

V gene TRBV3-1 (or the pseudogene TRBV3-2) combines with J gene TRBJ2-1, with 15 bases lining up with TRBD2. CDR3 size: 20 residues. Looked up from germline, CDR1 is LGHDT and CDR2 is YNNKEL (reference sequence). The J segment lost 4 bases and the V segment lost 4 bases, leaving 14 bases of the junction unmatched. CDR3 protein: CASSLPPGLAGGYAYNEQFF. For the CDR3, the DNA is TGTGCCAGCAGCCTGCCGCCGGGACTAGCGGGAGGCTATGCTTACAATGAGCAGTTCTTC.

V usage is TRBV6-4 and J usage is TRBJ1-2; 12 nucleotides align to TRBD1. V was clipped by 8 bases and J by 8 bases; unmatched bases: 12. The CDR3 extends over 15 amino acids. The germline gives CDR1 MRHNA, CDR2 SNTAGT. CDR3: CASSWDRGQPRGYTF. In nucleotides, the CDR3 is TGTGCCAGCTCTTGGGACAGGGGGCAACCGCGGGGCTACACCTTC.

This chain connects TRBV28 to TRBJ1-1; TRBD1 might be the D (5 bases). Trimming left V 3 bases short and J 5 bases short, with 16 bases between. CDR1 and CDR2 from the germline V gene are MDHEN and SYDVKM. The length of the CDR3 is 15 residues. CDR3 DNA: TGTGCCAGCAGTTTCATGGGGCGAGGTAGGACTGAAGCTTTCTTT. Amino acids: CASSFMGRGRTEAFF.

The V gene is TRBV7-9, the J gene TRBJ2-1; TRBD2 matches at 11 bases. CDR1 is SEHNR, CDR2 FQNEAQ, per germline (reference sequence). The CDR3 sequence is 15 residues long. The V segment lost 6 bases and the J segment 7 bases; nucleotides outside the gene matches: 8. The CDR3 bases are TGTGCCAGCAGACGGGGACTAGCGGTAGTTAATGAGCAGTTCTTC. This codes for CASRRGLAVVNEQFF.

The CDR3 reads CSVTGMWGTDTQYF. DNA for the CDR3: TGCAGCGTGACAGGGATGTGGGGCACAGATACGCAGTATTTT. The genes are TRBV29-1 and TRBJ2-3; 7 bases are shared with TRBD1. The CDR3 extends over 14 amino acids. Germline CDR1 is SQVTM and CDR2 is ANQGSEA. Trimming took 6 bases from V and 1 from J; bases not matched to a gene: 7.

The rearrangement joins TRBV18 to TRBJ2-7; TRBD2 is a possible D gene (6 bases). Trimming shortened V by 2 bases and J by 3 bases, and 14 bases separated the two germline ends. Germline V gives CDR1 KGHSH, CDR2 LQKENI. CDR3 length equals 15 residues. The CDR3 sequence: CASSPRRDGYYEQYF. CDR3 nucleotide sequence: TGTGCCAGCTCACCAAGGAGGGACGGATACTACGAGCAGTACTTC.

The V gene is TRBV19, the J gene TRBJ2-5, with 7 positions matching TRBD2. Germline CDR1 LNHDA, CDR2 SQIVND (reference sequence). This CDR3 spans 15 amino acids. The V gene end was trimmed by 1 base and the J gene end by 5 bases; junction bases not matched to a gene: 7. CDR3 DNA: TGTGCCAGTAGTATAGTTCTAGCGGAGTGGGAGACCCAGTACTTC. Residues: CASSIVLAEWETQYF.

The chain has TRBV28 and TRBJ1-4, with 7 bases identical to TRBD1. The germline V gene encodes CDR1 MDHEN and CDR2 SYDVKM. V shed 5 bases, J shed 7 bases, and the junction held 10 bases outside the gene matches. There are 15 residues in the CDR3. The CDR3 loop reads CASSTTGARGEKLFF. The CDR3 nucleotides read TGTGCCAGCAGTACTACAGGGGCCCGGGGTGAAAAACTGTTTTTT.

This sequence joins TRBV30 and TRBJ2-1, with D maybe TRBD1 (6 bases). This CDR3 comprises 12 residues. Germline V lookup: CDR1 GTSNPN, CDR2 SVGIG (reference sequence). V was trimmed by 0 bases and J by 9 bases, leaving 9 bases between them. Here the CDR3 reads CAWSVQGGEQFF. CDR3 sequence (DNA): TGTGCCTGGAGTGTACAAGGGGGTGAGCAGTTCTTC.